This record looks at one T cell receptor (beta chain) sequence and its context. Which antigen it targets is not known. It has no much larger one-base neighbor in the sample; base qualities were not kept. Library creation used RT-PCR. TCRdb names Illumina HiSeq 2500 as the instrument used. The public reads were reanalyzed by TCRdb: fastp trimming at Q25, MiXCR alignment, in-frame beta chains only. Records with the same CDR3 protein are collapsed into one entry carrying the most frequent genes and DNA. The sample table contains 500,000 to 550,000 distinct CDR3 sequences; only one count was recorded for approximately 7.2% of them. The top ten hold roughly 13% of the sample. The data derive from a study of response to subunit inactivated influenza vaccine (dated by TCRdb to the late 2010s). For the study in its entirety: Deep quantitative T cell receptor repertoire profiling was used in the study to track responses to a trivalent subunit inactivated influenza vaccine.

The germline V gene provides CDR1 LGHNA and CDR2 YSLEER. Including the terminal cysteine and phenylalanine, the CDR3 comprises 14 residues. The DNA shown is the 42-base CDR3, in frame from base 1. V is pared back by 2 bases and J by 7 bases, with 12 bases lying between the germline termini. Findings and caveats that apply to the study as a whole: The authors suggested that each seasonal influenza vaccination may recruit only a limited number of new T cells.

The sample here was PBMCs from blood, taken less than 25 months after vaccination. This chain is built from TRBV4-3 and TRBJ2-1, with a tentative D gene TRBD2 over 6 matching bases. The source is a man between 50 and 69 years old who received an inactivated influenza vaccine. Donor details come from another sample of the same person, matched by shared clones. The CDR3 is CASSQSPEGNEQFF. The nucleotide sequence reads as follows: TGCGCCAGCAGCCAAAGCCCGGAGGGGAATGAGCAGTTCTTC.